This T cell receptor (beta chain) was sequenced for a study of cytomegalovirus exposure and HLA in healthy donors. Germline V gene lookup returns CDR1 MGHRA and CDR2 YSYEKL. The CDR3 length is 15 residues. With 0 bases clipped from V and 6 bases from J, the junction kept 3 bases outside the gene matches. PCR employed 60 Vbeta and 13 Jbeta primers. Assay: immunoSEQ multiplex PCR; the TCRdb copy retains only in-frame clones and omits some. This table has around 130,000 clones, 65% to 90% appearing once. This clone was picked up a small number of times. What it binds is not known. Regarding the study as a whole: The productive fraction for most TCR beta V segments was about 87% or about 30% in an earlier analysis.

The receptor was isolated from a woman aged 40 to 50 in good health and CMV-seronegative. The sequencing input was PBMCs. This chain connects TRBV4-1 to TRBJ2-7; TRBD2 aligns across 12 bases. The CDR3 DNA sequence: TGCGCCAGCAGCCAAGAAATGACTAGCGGGAGCGAGCAGTACTTC. Its translation is CASSQEMTSGSEQYF.